This TCR beta chain was identified during a study of T cells in pancreatic ductal adenocarcinoma. Turning to this clone: The antigen is undetermined.

Broader study findings: Mean clonality was approximately 0.1 in tumors and around 0.065 in blood, not significantly different. Enrichment of CD45RO+ effector over naive T cells in tumors may bias clonality. The resected pancreatic cancer cohort was biased toward the minority with early-stage disease. Compared with tumor, blood showed more total productive templates and roughly 8-fold more clonotypes.

Clones were sequenced by immunoSEQ multiplex PCR, and TCRdb holds only the in-frame ones, with some missing. In the table there are roughly 16,000 clones, 90% to 95% of which are singletons. Trimming left V 4 bases short and J 0 bases short, with 16 bases between. The CDR3 length is 17 residues. Germline V CDR1 and CDR2: SGHTA, FQGTGA. The selected patients with pancreatic ductal adenocarcinoma had surgery but no neoadjuvant therapy. This receptor was identified in a human donor with pancreatic ductal adenocarcinoma. V is TRBV7-3 and J is TRBJ2-1; possibly TRBD1 or TRBD2 for D (5 bases each). The specimen was PBMCs. The CDR3, as DNA: TGTGCCAGCAGCTCCCCAGGGACCCATCTCTCCTACAATGAGCAGTTCTTC. Residues: CASSSPGTHLSYNEQFF.